This T cell receptor (beta chain) was captured in a study of neurological immune-mediated disorders. Points from the study as a whole: Because no CDR3 amino acid sequences were shared across subjects by expanded clones, private repertoires were suggested in all groups.

By sample fraction, this clonotype is medium-sized. Its antigen is currently unknown. Synthesis of cDNA was accomplished via 5'RACE employing 10-nucleotide random UMIs. TCRdb independently ran MiXCR on the 5' RACE reads; one entry per CDR3 protein. Altogether approximately 36,000 distinct CDR3 sequences are present, over 12% being singletons, with the ten largest covering around 27%. Germline V gene lookup returns CDR1 KGHSH and CDR2 LQKENI. The CDR3 extends over 16 amino acids. With V trimmed by 6 bases and J by 3 bases, 9 bases remained unmatched. What was sequenced was PBMCs. This chain uses TRBV18 with TRBJ1-3; 9 nucleotides align to TRBD1. The receptor was isolated from a woman aged 45-65 years with HTLV-1-associated myelopathy (HAM/TSP). The CDR3 bases are TGTGCCAGCTCGCCCACCGGGACAGGGTTTGGAAACACCATATATTTT. Protein sequence: CASSPTGTGFGNTIYF.